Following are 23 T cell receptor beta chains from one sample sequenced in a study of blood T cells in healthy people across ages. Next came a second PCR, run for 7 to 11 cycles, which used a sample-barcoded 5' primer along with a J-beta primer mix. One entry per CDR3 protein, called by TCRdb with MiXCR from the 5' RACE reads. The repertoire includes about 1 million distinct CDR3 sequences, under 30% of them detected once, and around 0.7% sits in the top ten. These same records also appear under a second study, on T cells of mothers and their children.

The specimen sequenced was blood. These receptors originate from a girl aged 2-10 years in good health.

The CDR3, as DNA: TGTGCCAGCAGACCACCCCTATACTCTGGGGCCAACGTCCTGACTTTC. Its translation is CASRPPLYSGANVLTF. This chain links TRBV7-2 with TRBJ2-6; no firm D call. Trimming pared 6 bases from V and 0 bases from J, leaving 12 bases between. Germline V lookup: CDR1 SGHTA, CDR2 FQGNSA. This CDR3 spans 16 amino acids.

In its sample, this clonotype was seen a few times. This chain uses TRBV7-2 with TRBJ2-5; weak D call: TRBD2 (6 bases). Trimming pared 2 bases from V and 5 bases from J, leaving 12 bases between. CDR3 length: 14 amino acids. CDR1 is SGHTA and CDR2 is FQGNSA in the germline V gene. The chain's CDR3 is CASSLSSGRETQYF. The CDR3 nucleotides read TGTGCCAGCAGCTTATCCAGCGGGCGTGAGACCCAGTACTTC. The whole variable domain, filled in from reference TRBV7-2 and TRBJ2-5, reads GAGVSQSPSNKVTEKGKDVELRCDPISGHTALYWYRQSLGQGLEFLIYFQGNSAPDKSGLPSDRFSAERTGGSVSTLTIQRTQQEDSAVYLCASSLSSGRETQYFGPGTRLLVL.

CDR3 sequence: CSASLGTGGEKLFF. The CDR3, as DNA: TGCAGCGCCTCGCTCGGGACAGGGGGCGAAAAACTGTTTTTT. This chain joins TRBV29-1 and TRBJ1-4; 12 nucleotides align to TRBD1. The CDR3 is 14 residues long. V dropped 7 bases and J dropped 8; count of bases not matched to a gene: 8. Per germline, CDR1 SQVTM and CDR2 ANQGSEA. The full variable domain, completed using reference TRBV29-1 and TRBJ1-4, is SAVISQKPSRDICQRGTSLTIQCQVDSQVTMMFWYRQQPGQSLTLIATANQGSEATYESGFVIDKFPISRPNLTFSTLTVSNMSPEDSSIYLCSASLGTGGEKLFFGSGTQLSVL.

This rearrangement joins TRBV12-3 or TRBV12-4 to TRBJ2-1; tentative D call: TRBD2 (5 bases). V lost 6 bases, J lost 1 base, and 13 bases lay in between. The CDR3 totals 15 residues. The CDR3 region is CASRITSGSYNEQFF. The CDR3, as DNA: TGTGCCAGCAGAATCACAAGCGGATCCTACAATGAGCAGTTCTTC.

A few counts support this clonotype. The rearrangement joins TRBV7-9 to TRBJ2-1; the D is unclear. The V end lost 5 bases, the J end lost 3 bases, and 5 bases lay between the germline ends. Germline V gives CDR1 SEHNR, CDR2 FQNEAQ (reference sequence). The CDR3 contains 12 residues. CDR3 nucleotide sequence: TGTGCCAGCAGCATCAACTACAATGAGCAGTTCTTC. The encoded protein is CASSINYNEQFF.

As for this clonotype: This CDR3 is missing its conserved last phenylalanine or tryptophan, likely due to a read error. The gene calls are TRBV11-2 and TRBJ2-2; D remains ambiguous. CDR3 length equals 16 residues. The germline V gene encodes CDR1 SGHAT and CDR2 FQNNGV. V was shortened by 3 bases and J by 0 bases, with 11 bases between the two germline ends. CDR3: CASSFNGASNTGELFL. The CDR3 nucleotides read TGTGCCAGCAGCTTTAACGGAGCCTCGAACACCGGGGAGCTGTTTCTT.

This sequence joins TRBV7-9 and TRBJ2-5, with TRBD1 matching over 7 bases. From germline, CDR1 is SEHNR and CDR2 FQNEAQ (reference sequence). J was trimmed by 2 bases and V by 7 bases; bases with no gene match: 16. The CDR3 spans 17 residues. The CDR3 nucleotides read TGTGCCAGCAATCGAGACAGGGAAGAAGGGTCACAAGAGACCCAGTACTTC. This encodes CASNRDREEGSQETQYF.

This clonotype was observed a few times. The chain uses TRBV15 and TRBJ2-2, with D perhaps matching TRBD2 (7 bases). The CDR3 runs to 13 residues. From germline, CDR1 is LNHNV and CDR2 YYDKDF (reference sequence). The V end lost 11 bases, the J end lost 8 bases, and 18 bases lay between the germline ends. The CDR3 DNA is TGTGCCGTCATGGGGGGGCCAGAAGGGGAGCTGTTTTTT. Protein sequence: CAVMGGPEGELFF.

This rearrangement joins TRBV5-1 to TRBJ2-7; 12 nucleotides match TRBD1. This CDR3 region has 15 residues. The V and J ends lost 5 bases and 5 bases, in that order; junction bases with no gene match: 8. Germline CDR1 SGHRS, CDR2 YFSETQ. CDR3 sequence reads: CASRNRDRGLDEQYF. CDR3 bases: TGCGCCAGCAGAAATAGGGACAGGGGGCTTGACGAGCAGTACTTC.

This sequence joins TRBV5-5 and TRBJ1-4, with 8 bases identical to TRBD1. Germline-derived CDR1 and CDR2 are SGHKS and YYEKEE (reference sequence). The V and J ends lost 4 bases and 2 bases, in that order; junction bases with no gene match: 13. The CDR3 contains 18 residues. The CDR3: CASSPTPGQDYTNEKLFF. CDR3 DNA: TGTGCCAGCAGCCCTACTCCGGGACAGGATTATACTAATGAAAAACTGTTTTTT.

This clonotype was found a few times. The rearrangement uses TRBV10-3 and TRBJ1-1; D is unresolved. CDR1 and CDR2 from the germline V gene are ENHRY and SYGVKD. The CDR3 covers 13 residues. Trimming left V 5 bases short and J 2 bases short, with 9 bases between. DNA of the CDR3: TGTGCCATCAGTCCCGGCAGCAACACTGAAGCTTTCTTT. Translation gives CAISPGSNTEAFF.

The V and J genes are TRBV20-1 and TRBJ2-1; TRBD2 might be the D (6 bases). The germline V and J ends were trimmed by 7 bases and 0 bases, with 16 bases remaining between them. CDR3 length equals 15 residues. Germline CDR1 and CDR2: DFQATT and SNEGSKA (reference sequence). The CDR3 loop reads CSVLHSGFSYNEQFF. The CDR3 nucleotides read TGCAGTGTACTACATAGCGGATTCTCCTACAATGAGCAGTTCTTC.

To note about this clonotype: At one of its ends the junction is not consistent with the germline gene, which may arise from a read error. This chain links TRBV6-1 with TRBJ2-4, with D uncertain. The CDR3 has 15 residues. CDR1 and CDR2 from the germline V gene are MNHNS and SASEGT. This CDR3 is CASIEGLLAKNIQYF. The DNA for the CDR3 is TGTGCCAGCATTGAAGGGTTACTAGCCAAAAACATTCAGTACTTC.

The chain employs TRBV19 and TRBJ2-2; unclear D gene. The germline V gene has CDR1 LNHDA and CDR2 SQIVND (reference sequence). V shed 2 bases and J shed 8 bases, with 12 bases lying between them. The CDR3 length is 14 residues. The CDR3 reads CASSISTSSGELFF. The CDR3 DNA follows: TGTGCCAGTAGTATATCGACAAGTTCAGGGGAGCTGTTTTTT. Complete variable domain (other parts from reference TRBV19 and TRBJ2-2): DGGITQSPKYLFRKEGQNVTLSCEQNLNHDAMYWYRQDPGQGLRLIYYSQIVNDFQKGDIAEGYSVSREKKESFPLTVTSAQKNPTAFYLCASSISTSSGELFFGEGSRLTVL.

The CDR3 DNA reads as TGTGCCAGCGAGGGCGGGATGGCCTACGAGCAGTACTTC. Its translation: CASEGGMAYEQYF. This chain joins TRBV6-6 and TRBJ2-7; a weak D match, TRBD2 (6 bases). The V and J ends lost 8 bases and 2 bases respectively, with 13 bases between them. CDR1 and CDR2 from the germline V gene are MNHNY and SVGAGI (reference sequence). This CDR3 is 13 amino acids long.

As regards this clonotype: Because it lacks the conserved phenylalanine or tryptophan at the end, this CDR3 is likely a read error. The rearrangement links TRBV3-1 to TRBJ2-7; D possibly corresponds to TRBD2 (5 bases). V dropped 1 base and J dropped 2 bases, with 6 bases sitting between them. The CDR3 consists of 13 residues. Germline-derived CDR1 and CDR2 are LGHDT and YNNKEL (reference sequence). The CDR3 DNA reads TGTGCCAGCAGCCAAGGGACTCCCTACGAGCAGTACATC. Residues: CASSQGTPYEQYI.

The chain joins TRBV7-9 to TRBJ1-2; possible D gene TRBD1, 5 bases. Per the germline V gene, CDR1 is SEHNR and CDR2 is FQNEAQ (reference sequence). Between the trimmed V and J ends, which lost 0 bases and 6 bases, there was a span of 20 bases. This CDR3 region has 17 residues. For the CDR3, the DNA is TGTGCCAGCAGCTTAGCGCTGGGGACCCGGACCCCGGATGGCTACACCTTC. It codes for CASSLALGTRTPDGYTF.

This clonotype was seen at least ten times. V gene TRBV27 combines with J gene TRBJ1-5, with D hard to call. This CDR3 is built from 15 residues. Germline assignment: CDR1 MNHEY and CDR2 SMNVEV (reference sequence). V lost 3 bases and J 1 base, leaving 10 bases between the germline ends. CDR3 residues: CASSFNSASNQPQHF. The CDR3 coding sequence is TGTGCCAGCAGTTTTAATTCGGCGAGCAATCAGCCCCAGCATTTT.

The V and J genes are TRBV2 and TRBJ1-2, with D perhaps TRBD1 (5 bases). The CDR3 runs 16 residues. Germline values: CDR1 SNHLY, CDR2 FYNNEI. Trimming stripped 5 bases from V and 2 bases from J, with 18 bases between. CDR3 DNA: TGTGCCAGCAGTCAGTTTGCCTCAGGGACCAACTATGGCTACACCTTC. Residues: CASSQFASGTNYGYTF.

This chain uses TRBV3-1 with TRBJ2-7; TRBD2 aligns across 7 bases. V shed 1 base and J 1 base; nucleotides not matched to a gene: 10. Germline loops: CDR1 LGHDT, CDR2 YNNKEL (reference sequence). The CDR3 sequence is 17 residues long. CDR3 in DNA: TGTGCCAGCAGCCAAGGCATGGGTAGCGGGCCGTCCTACGAGCAGTACTTC. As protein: CASSQGMGSGPSYEQYF.

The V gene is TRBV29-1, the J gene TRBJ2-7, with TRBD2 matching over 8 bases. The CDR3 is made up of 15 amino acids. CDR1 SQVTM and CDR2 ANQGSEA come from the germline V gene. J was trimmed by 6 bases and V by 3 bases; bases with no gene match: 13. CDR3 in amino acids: CSVEGAWAAGGEQYF. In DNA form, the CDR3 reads TGCAGCGTTGAGGGGGCATGGGCTGCGGGAGGCGAGCAGTACTTC.

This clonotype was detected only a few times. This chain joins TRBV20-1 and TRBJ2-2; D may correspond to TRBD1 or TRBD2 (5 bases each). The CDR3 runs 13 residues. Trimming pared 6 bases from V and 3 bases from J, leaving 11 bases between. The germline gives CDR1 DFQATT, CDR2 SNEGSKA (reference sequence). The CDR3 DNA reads TGCAGTGCCGCGAGGGGACACACCGGGGAGCTGTTTTTT. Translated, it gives CSAARGHTGELFF.

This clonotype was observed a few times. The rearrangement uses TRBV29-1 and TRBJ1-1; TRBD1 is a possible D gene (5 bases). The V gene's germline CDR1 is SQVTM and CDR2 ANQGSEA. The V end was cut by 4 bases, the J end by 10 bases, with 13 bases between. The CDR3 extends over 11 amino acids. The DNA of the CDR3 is TGCAGCGTTGCCAGGGACTACGGAGCTTTCTTT. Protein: CSVARDYGAFF.